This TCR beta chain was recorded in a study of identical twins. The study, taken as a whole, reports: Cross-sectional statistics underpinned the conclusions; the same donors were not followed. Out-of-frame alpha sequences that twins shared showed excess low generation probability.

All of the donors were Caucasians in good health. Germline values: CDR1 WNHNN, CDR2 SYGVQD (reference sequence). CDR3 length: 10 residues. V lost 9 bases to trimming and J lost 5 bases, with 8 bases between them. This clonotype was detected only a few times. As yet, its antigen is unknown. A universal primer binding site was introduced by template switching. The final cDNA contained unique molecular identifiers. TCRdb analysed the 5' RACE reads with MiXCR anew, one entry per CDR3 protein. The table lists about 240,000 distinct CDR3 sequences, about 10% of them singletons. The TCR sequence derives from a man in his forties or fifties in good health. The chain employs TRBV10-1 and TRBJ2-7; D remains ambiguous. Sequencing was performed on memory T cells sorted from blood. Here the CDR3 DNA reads TGCGCCAGGCACTACGACGAGCAGTACTTC. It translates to CARHYDEQYF.